Following are 17 T cell receptor beta chains from one sample sequenced in a study of vaccination and CD4 T cells after COVID-19. The assay that was used to sequence DNA from cultured CD4+ T cells was the Oncomine TCR Beta short-read assay. TCRdb used MiXCR to reprocess the PCR reads, holding one entry per CDR3 protein. This table has 20,000 to 25,000 distinct CDR3 sequences, roughly 44% appearing once. No antigen has been identified for these receptors. Time point of the sample: late sampling 161 to 241 days after vaccination in three convalescent patients. Treatment noted: roughly 11-day PBMC culture with coronavirus spike peptide pools or control peptides (ViraFEST assay). Sequencing was performed on CD4+ T cells from blood, cultured in vitro, taken about 7 months after SARS-CoV-2 vaccination. The receptors here all came from a human donor who had recovered from COVID-19.

Only a few counts were recorded for this clonotype. The rearrangement links TRBV7-9 to TRBJ2-1; 9 positions match TRBD2. The CDR3 length is 14 residues. Trimming took 7 bases from V and 5 from J; bases not matched to a gene: 6. Germline V gene data show CDR1 as SEHNR and CDR2 as FQNEAQ (reference sequence). CDR3 protein: CASMVAGVDNEQFF. CDR3 DNA: TGTGCCAGCATGGTAGCGGGAGTGGACAATGAGCAGTTCTTC.

This chain uses TRBV20-1 with TRBJ1-6; D unresolved. This CDR3 comprises 14 residues. The V gene lost 0 bases and the J gene lost 7 bases, with 10 bases spanning the gap. Germline-derived CDR1 and CDR2 are DFQATT and SNEGSKA (reference sequence). For the CDR3, the DNA is TGCAGTGCTAGAGATGAGACCGTCAATTCACCCCTCCACTTT. Translation: CSARDETVNSPLHF.

The chain uses TRBV7-9 and TRBJ2-7; no reliable D call. CDR1 and CDR2 from the germline V gene are SEHNR and FQNEAQ (reference sequence). The CDR3 sequence is 13 residues long. The V gene lost 0 bases and the J gene lost 3 bases, with 6 bases spanning the gap. In nucleotides, the CDR3 is TGTGCCAGCAGCTTAGCATCTTTCTACGAGCAGTACTTC. It yields the protein CASSLASFYEQYF.

The chain couples TRBV6-1 to TRBJ2-3, with a weak D call TRBD1 (6 bases). V lost 0 bases and J 2 bases, leaving 12 bases between the germline ends. This CDR3 is built from 16 residues. Germline CDR1 reads MNHNS; CDR2 reads SASEGT. The CDR3 reads CASSEALRTVTDTQYF. CDR3 nucleotides: TGTGCCAGCAGTGAAGCGCTCAGGACAGTCACAGATACGCAGTATTTT.

The chain is built from TRBV7-2 and TRBJ2-1; D unclear. Trimming stripped 5 bases from V and 6 bases from J, with 8 bases between. Germline CDR1 reads SGHTA; CDR2 reads FQGNSA. The CDR3 has 12 residues. The CDR3, as DNA: TGTGCCAGCAGCGATATAAGCAATGAGCAGTTCTTC. Amino acids: CASSDISNEQFF.

The sample holds a few counts of this clonotype. V is TRBV20-1 and J is TRBJ2-7, with D perhaps given as TRBD1 or TRBD2 (5 bases each). V was pared by 5 bases and J by 2 bases, with 13 bases between. This CDR3 is 13 amino acids long. Germline lookup yields CDR1 DFQATT and CDR2 SNEGSKA (reference sequence). CDR3 residues: CSAGGPLAYEQYF. CDR3 DNA sequence: TGCAGTGCTGGGGGACCTTTAGCCTACGAGCAGTACTTC.

V is TRBV5-4 and J is TRBJ2-7, with 10 bases identical to TRBD1. Unmatched junction bases numbered 3, after V lost 2 bases and J lost 4 bases. This CDR3 has 14 amino acids. Germline V gene data show CDR1 as SGHNT and CDR2 as YYREEE (reference sequence). CDR3 residues: CASSFGQGGYEQYF. The CDR3 DNA is TGTGCCAGCAGCTTCGGACAGGGGGGATACGAGCAGTACTTC.

The chain has TRBV28 and TRBJ2-1; no clear D. Trimming left V 5 bases short and J 4 bases short, with 12 bases between. This CDR3 is 14 amino acids long. In germline, CDR1 is MDHEN, CDR2 SYDVKM. CDR3 nucleotide sequence: TGTGCCAGCAGTCCTACCACTGGGTACAATGAGCAGTTCTTC. Its protein is CASSPTTGYNEQFF. Complete variable domain (other parts from reference TRBV28 and TRBJ2-1): DVKVTQSSRYLVKRTGEKVFLECVQDMDHENMFWYRQDPGLGLRLIYFSYDVKMKEKGDIPEGYSVSREKKERFSLILESASTNQTSMYLCASSPTTGYNEQFFGPGTRLTVL.

This chain joins TRBV25-1 and TRBJ2-6; no clear D gene. V gave up 4 bases and J gave up 2 bases, with 3 bases separating them. The CDR3 is 13 residues long. Germline V CDR1 and CDR2: MGHDK, SYGVNS. The CDR3 sequence is CASSGTGANVLTF. The CDR3 bases are TGTGCCAGCAGTGGGACTGGGGCCAACGTCCTGACTTTC.

This chain connects TRBV27 to TRBJ2-5; D is possibly TRBD1 or TRBD2 (5 bases each). Looked up from germline, CDR1 is MNHEY and CDR2 is SMNVEV (reference sequence). Trimming cost V 0 bases and J 7 bases, with 15 bases left between them. CDR3 length equals 15 residues. The CDR3 region has the DNA TGTGCCAGCAGTTTATCCCGGGACGCCCCGGCGACCCAGTACTTC. This encodes CASSLSRDAPATQYF.

The CDR3 nucleotides read TGTGCCAGCAGTCCCGGGACGTTCTCCTACGAGCAGTACTTC. Its translation: CASSPGTFSYEQYF. The gene calls are TRBV28 and TRBJ2-7; tentatively, D is TRBD1 or TRBD2 (5 bases each). The germline CDR1 and CDR2 sequences are MDHEN and SYDVKM. V was clipped by 5 bases and J by 0 bases, with 11 bases between them. This CDR3 region has 14 residues.

CDR3 sequence reads: CASRPRLADYEQYF. Written as DNA, the CDR3 is TGTGCCAGCAGGCCTAGACTAGCGGACTACGAGCAGTACTTC. This rearrangement joins TRBV2 to TRBJ2-7; 9 bases fit TRBD2. The germline V gene has CDR1 SNHLY and CDR2 FYNNEI. The CDR3 contains 14 residues. The V gene end was trimmed by 6 bases and the J gene end by 3 bases; junction bases not matched to a gene: 6.

This clonotype came up once. The chain has TRBV2 and TRBJ2-3; 16 positions match TRBD2. Germline V gene sequence: CDR1 SNHLY, CDR2 FYNNEI. V lost 7 bases, J lost 1 base, and 5 bases stayed unmatched. This CDR3 is 17 amino acids long. CDR3 loop: CASTGLAGGLRTDTQYF. CDR3 DNA sequence: TGTGCCAGCACGGGACTAGCGGGAGGGCTCCGCACAGATACGCAGTATTTT. Full variable domain (missing parts from reference TRBV2 and TRBJ2-3): EPEVTQTPSHQVTQMGQEVILRCVPISNHLYFYWYRQILGQKVEFLVSFYNNEISEKSEIFDDQFSVERPDGSNFTLKIRSTKLEDSAMYFCASTGLAGGLRTDTQYFGPGTRLTVL.

This clonotype was counted between two and nine times. V usage is TRBV6-2 or TRBV6-3 and J usage is TRBJ1-1; D is perhaps TRBD1 (6 bases). CDR3 size: 14 residues. The V end lost 2 bases, the J end lost 4 bases, and 11 bases lay between the germline ends. Germline V gene data show CDR1 as MNHEY and CDR2 as SVGEGT. The CDR3 spells CASSYRGIGTEAFF. The CDR3 nucleotides are TGTGCCAGCAGTTACAGGGGGATTGGCACTGAAGCTTTCTTT.

This clonotype came up a few times. The chain uses TRBV19 and TRBJ2-5, with D hard to call. Trimming left V 3 bases short and J 0 bases short, with 5 bases between. This CDR3 is 13 amino acids long. Per the germline V gene, CDR1 is LNHDA and CDR2 is SQIVND (reference sequence). CDR3 DNA: TGTGCCAGTAGTATGAGCCACCAAGAGACCCAGTACTTC. It is translated as CASSMSHQETQYF.

This clonotype was picked up a small number of times. CDR3 sequence: CASSRKTGDYEQYF. CDR3 coding DNA: TGTGCCAGCAGTCGGAAGACAGGGGACTACGAGCAGTACTTC. The chain combines TRBV27 with TRBJ2-7; 8 positions agree with TRBD1. This CDR3 region has 14 residues. The V and J ends lost 5 bases and 3 bases, in that order; junction bases with no gene match: 6. Germline-derived CDR1 and CDR2 are MNHEY and SMNVEV (reference sequence).

This clonotype was observed a few times. The V gene is TRBV15, the J gene TRBJ2-1; 14 nucleotides align to TRBD2. The CDR3 contains 16 residues. The germline V gene has CDR1 LNHNV and CDR2 YYDKDF (reference sequence). V dropped 4 bases and J dropped 6; count of bases not matched to a gene: 5. The CDR3 bases are TGTGCCACCAGCACCGGGACTAGCGGGAGAAGCAATGAGCAGTTCTTC. Protein: CATSTGTSGRSNEQFF.